The present entry profiles one T cell receptor (beta chain) with its context. The antigen it recognizes is unknown. No quality values exist for individual bases; no much larger clone is one base distant. These data belong to a study of CD8+ T cells in alopecia areata (dated by TCRdb to the late 2010s). General notes on the study: In both human patients and the C3H/HeJ mouse model, the study applied high-throughput TCRbeta sequencing to look at T cell clonal expansion in alopecia areata. On the human side, TCRbeta sequencing was run on scalp tissue and on sorted CD4+ and CD8+ peripheral blood T cells from healthy controls and from alopecia areata patients with either patchy or totalis/universalis disease. Scalp clonality was compared among normal scalp (n=4), patchy alopecia areata scalp (n=8), and alopecia totalis/universalis scalp (n=8). RNA was extracted with the PAXgene miRNA kit for fixed scalp, the miRNeasy kit for PBMCs, and the RNeasy kit for mouse skin. Amplification of TCRbeta CDR3 regions was done by immunoSEQ multiplex PCR using 35 Vbeta forward primers and 13 Jbeta reverse primers. Broader findings and caveats from the paper: Resident alphabeta T cells in normal human skin are also sequenced, complicating scalp TCR repertoire analysis, unlike mouse skin dominated by gammadelta T cells. Compared with mice, TCR sequences shared between patients were less clear, possibly partly because of HLA diversity across the patient population. Lesional scalp, especially in alopecia totalis/universalis, showed higher clonality and more expanded CD8+ clones than normal scalp, suggesting antigenic drive.

The receptor library was made with the immunoSEQ multiplex PCR assay. For TCR sequencing, RNA was extracted from every sample and reverse transcribed into cDNA to serve as template. SuperScript III was used for first-strand cDNA synthesis, primed with a 2:1 mix of oligo-dT and random hexamers. A synthetic immune receptor repertoire was used to assess amplification bias, and residual bias was removed computationally. For the original study's pipeline: Raw reads were preprocessed for error removal, and CDR3 was defined according to IMGT conventions as running from the conserved cysteine to phenylalanine. Clonality was calculated as 1 minus Shannon entropy normalized by log2 of the number of productive unique TCRs. Whether scalp clones were CD4 or CD8 was inferred by matching scalp TCRbeta sequences against CD4 and CD8 repertoires sorted from blood. Sourced from immuneACCESS, this table was stored by TCRdb with only in-frame sequences that have V and J called. A share of the clones is absent; for the studies checked, an unresolved V gene accounts for under half, and the remainder has no known explanation. D and trimming were read from the DNA, whereas the V and J calls and clone size are those reported in that table. Across this sample there are 14,000 or so clones, with 58% seen only once. The ten largest clones capture around 4.2% of the sample.

For five biomarker-study patients, CD4+ cells were further sorted into CD25+CD127- cells. Lesional scalp punch biopsies and peripheral blood were obtained from alopecia areata patients. After PBMCs were isolated by density centrifugation and stained for CD3, CD4 and CD8, a FACSAria was used to sort CD4+ and CD8+ T cells. The untreated alopecia areata patients were recruited through a multicenter biomarker study. Inclusive of the bounding cysteine and phenylalanine, the CDR3 is 17 residues long. Only the CDR3 part of the read is kept: 51 bases, read in frame from the first base. From a lookup of the germline V gene (reference sequence), CDR1 and CDR2 are MNHEY and SMNVEV. The V end gives up 0 bases and the J end 8 bases, leaving 10 bases in the junction not matched to a gene.

The specimen sequenced was CD4+ Tregs sorted from blood. The chain is assembled from TRBV27 and TRBJ2-1; a stretch of 10 junction bases matches TRBD2. This clonotype originated in a human donor with alopecia areata. The nucleotide sequence is given as TGTGCCAGCAGTTTATCAATAAGCGGGAGGGCCGGCGATGAGCAGTTCTTC. It codes for CASSLSISGRAGDEQFF.